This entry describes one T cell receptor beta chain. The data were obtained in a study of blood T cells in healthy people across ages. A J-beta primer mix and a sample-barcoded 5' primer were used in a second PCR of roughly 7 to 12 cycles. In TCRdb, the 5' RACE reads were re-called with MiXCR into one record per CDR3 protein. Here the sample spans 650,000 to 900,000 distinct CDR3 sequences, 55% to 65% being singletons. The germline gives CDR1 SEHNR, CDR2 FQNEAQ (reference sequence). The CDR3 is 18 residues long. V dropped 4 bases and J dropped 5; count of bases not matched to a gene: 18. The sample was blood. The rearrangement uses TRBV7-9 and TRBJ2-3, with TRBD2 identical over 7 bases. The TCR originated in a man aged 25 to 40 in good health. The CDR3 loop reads CASSSGILLGGYKDTQYF. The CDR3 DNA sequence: TGTGCCAGCAGCTCCGGAATCCTACTGGGAGGGTACAAAGATACGCAGTATTTT.